The T cell receptor beta chain under discussion was sequenced for a study of beta chain features in type 1 diabetes. Study overall: All samples together contributed around 98,000,000 sorted cells for examination.

Sorted populations all had greater than 98% purity. Sequenced material consisted of expressed TCRB transcripts (all of the isolated RNA was reverse transcribed). Using immunoSEQ multiplex PCR, the repertoire was profiled, and TCRdb retains in-frame clones only, with some absent. The table shows some 150,000 clones, with 11% occurring only once. The CDR3 loop spans 14 amino acids. V lost 3 bases to trimming and J lost 2 bases, with 13 bases between them. Germline CDR1 reads SQVTM; CDR2 reads ANQGSEA. Study-level findings and limits: Moderate but significant shortening of TCRB CDR3s was recorded in all four CD4+ subsets from Type 1 diabetes patients.

This clone was recorded a few times. Its specificity is unknown. The source is a man in his late teens or twenties in good health. The V and J genes are TRBV29-1 and TRBJ1-2; D is ambiguous. The source material was central memory CD4+ T cells from blood. The CDR3 sequence is CSVDVSRSNYGYTF. In nucleotides, the CDR3 is TGCAGCGTTGACGTATCCAGGTCCAACTATGGCTACACCTTC.